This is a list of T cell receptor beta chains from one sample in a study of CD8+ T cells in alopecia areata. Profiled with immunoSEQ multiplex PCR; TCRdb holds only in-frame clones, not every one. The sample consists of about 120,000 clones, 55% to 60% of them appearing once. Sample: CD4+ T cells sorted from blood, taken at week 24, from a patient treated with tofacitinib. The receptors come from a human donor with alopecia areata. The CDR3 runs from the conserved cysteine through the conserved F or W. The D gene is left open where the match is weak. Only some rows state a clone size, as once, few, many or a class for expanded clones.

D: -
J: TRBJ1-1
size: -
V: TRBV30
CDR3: CAWNLDTEAFF
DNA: TGTGCCTGGAATTTAGACACTGAAGCTTTCTTT

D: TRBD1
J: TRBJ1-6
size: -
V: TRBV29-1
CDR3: CSVRQGDNSPLHF
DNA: TGCAGCGTCAGACAGGGGGATAATTCACCCCTCCACTTT

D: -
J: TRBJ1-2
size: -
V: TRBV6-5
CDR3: CASSSRGANYGYTF
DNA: TGTGCCAGCAGTTCGCGAGGCGCTAACTATGGCTACACCTTC

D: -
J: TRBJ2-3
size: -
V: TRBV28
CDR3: CASSPRGATDTQYF
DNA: TGTGCCAGCAGCCCCAGGGGGGCCACAGATACGCAGTATTTT

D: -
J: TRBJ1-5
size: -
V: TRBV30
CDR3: CAWSDGRGSNQPQHF
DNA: TGTGCCTGGAGTGATGGCCGGGGGAGCAATCAGCCCCAGCATTTT

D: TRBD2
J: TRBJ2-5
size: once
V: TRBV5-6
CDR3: CASSLRFLAGIMETQYF
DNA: TGTGCCAGCAGCTTGCGTTTCCTAGCGGGTATCATGGAGACCCAGTACTTC

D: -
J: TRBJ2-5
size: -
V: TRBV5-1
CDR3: CASSSSWDSLGGQYF
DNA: TGCGCCAGCAGCTCGTCCTGGGACTCCCTGGGGGGCCAGTACTTC

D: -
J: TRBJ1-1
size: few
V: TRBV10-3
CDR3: CAISDPRSTEAFF
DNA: TGTGCCATCAGTGACCCGCGGAGCACTGAAGCTTTCTTT

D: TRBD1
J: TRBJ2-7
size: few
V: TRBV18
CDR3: CASSPQGAASYEQYF
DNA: TGTGCCAGCTCACCCCAGGGGGCCGCGTCCTACGAGCAGTACTTC

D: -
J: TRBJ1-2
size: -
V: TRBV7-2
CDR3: CASSSRGHGYTF
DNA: TGTGCCAGCAGCTCGAGGGGCCATGGCTACACCTTC

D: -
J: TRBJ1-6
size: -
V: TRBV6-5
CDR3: CASSHDRSNSPLHF
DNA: TGTGCCAGCAGTCACGACAGGTCGAATTCACCCCTCCACTTT

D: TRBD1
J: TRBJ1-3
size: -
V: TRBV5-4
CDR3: CASSWGTGPGNTIYF
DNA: TGTGCCAGCAGCTGGGGGACAGGCCCTGGAAACACCATATATTTT

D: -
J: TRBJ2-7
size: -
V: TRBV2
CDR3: CASSLIHEQYF
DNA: TGTGCCAGCAGTCTTATCCACGAGCAGTACTTC

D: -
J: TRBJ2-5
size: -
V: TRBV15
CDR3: CATRTSSTETQYF
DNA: TGTGCCACTCGCACGTCCTCGACGGAGACCCAGTACTTC

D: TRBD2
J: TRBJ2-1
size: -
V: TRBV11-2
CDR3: CASSLLAGGYNEQFF
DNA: TGTGCCAGCAGCTTACTAGCGGGGGGGTACAATGAGCAGTTCTTC

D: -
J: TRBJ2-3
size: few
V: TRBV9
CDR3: CASSVVSRGGPNTDTQYF
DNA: TGTGCCAGCAGCGTAGTGTCTCGAGGGGGGCCCAACACAGATACGCAGTATTTT

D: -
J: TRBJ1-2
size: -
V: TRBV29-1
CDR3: CSVVVPGRDYGYTF
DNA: TGCAGCGTTGTAGTCCCGGGTAGAGACTATGGCTACACCTTC

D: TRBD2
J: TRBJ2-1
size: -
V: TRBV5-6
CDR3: CASSLTLAGREQFF
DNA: TGTGCCAGCAGCTTGACGCTAGCGGGGAGGGAGCAGTTCTTC

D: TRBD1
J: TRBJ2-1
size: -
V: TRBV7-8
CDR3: CASSSETGDYNEQFF
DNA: TGTGCCAGCAGCTCAGAGACAGGGGACTACAATGAGCAGTTCTTC

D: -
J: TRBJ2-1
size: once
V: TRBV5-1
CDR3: CASSSDSLVSYNEQFF
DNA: TGCGCCAGCAGTTCAGACAGCCTAGTCTCCTACAATGAGCAGTTCTTC

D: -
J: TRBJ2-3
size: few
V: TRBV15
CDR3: CATSQNADTQYF
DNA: TGTGCCACCAGTCAGAACGCAGATACGCAGTATTTT

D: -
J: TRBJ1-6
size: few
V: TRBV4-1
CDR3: CASSQSEWSPLHF
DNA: TGCGCCAGCAGCCAGTCCGAGTGGTCACCCCTCCACTTT

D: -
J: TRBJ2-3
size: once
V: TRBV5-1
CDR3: CASRISPTTDTQYF
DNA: TGCGCCAGCCGGATTTCTCCTACCACAGATACGCAGTATTTT

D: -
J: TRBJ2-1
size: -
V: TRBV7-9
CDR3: CASRALVRTEQFF
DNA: TGTGCCAGCAGGGCGCTTGTTAGGACGGAGCAGTTCTTC

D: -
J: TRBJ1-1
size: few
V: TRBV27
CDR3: CASSSLGNTEAFF
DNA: TGTGCCAGCAGTTCCCTGGGGAACACTGAAGCTTTCTTT

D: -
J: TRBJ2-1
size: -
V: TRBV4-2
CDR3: CASSQASAGLNEQFF
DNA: TGTGCCAGCAGCCAAGCTTCGGCAGGGCTCAATGAGCAGTTCTTC

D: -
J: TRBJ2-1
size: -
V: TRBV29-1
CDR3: CSVVRDHNEQFF
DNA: TGCAGCGTTGTACGGGACCACAATGAGCAGTTCTTC

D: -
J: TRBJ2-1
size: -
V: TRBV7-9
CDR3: CASSLARSYNEQFF
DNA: TGTGCCAGCAGCTTAGCAAGGTCCTACAATGAGCAGTTCTTC

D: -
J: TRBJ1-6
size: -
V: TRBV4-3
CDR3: CASSQDDRGNNSPLHF
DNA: TGCGCCAGCAGCCAAGATGACCGGGGAAATAATTCACCCCTCCACTTT

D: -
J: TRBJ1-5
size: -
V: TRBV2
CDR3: CASSEAGVSLIVEPQHF
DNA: TGTGCCAGCAGTGAAGCGGGGGTATCCCTAATCGTTGAGCCCCAGCATTTT

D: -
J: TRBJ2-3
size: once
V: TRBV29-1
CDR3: CSANRVSTDTQYF
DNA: TGCAGCGCTAACAGGGTTAGCACAGATACGCAGTATTTT

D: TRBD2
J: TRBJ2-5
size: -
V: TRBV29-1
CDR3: CSAIPPGTRRETQYF
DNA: TGCAGCGCGATACCCCCCGGGACTAGGCGAGAGACCCAGTACTTC

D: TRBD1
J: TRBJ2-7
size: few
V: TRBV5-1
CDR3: CASSPQGGLVDEQYF
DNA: TGCGCCAGCAGCCCACAAGGGGGCTTGGTAGACGAGCAGTACTTC

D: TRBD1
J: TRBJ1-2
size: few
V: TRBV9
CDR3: CASSAALDRRFGYTF
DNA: TGTGCCAGCAGCGCAGCACTGGACAGGAGGTTCGGCTACACCTTC

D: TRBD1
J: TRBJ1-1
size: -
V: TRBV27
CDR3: CASGKTGTGWVEAFF
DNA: TGTGCCAGCGGTAAAACCGGGACAGGGTGGGTAGAAGCTTTCTTT